A single sample gave rise to the 5 T cell receptor beta chains below, sequenced in a study of blood T cell repertoires in COVID-19. Profiled with immunoSEQ multiplex PCR; TCRdb holds only in-frame clones, not every one. Found here are 150,000 or so clones, roughly 80% of them singletons; the top ten hold roughly 9%. The specimen sequenced was peripheral blood. These receptors originate from a woman between 45 and 60 years old with active or convalescent COVID-19.

The chain carries TRBV5-1 and TRBJ1-1; D is possibly TRBD1 (5 bases). The germline gives CDR1 SGHRS, CDR2 YFSETQ. This CDR3 has 14 residues. Trimming pared 0 bases from V and 0 bases from J, leaving 6 bases between. The chain's CDR3 is CASSLEGMNTEAFF. The CDR3 DNA sequence: TGCGCCAGCAGCTTGGAGGGGATGAACACTGAAGCTTTCTTT.

This chain connects TRBV19 to TRBJ2-3; no reliable D call. The CDR3 contains 14 residues. The ends were cut back, 5 bases at V and 4 bases at J, with 13 bases in the middle. CDR1 is LNHDA, CDR2 SQIVND, per germline (reference sequence). The CDR3 sequence: CASSGPLTADTQYF. In nucleotides, the CDR3 is TGTGCCAGTAGTGGTCCGTTGACTGCAGATACGCAGTATTTT.

The sample holds a few counts of this clone. V and J are TRBV5-6 and TRBJ1-3, with 7 positions matching TRBD1. The CDR3 totals 18 residues. Germline V lookup: CDR1 SGHDT, CDR2 YYEEEE. J gave up 5 bases and V 0 bases, and 14 bases lay outside the gene matches. CDR3 amino acids: CASSLGSNFNRGRNTIYF. In DNA, the CDR3 is TGTGCCAGCAGCTTGGGATCCAATTTTAACAGGGGCAGAAACACCATATATTTT.

DNA of the CDR3: TGTGCCAGCAGACTCGACAGGGGTGGGAACACTGAAGCTTTCTTT. It codes for CASRLDRGGNTEAFF. V gene TRBV28 combines with J gene TRBJ1-1; 8 positions match TRBD1. J gave up 1 base and V 6 bases, and 7 bases lay outside the gene matches. The germline V gene has CDR1 MDHEN and CDR2 SYDVKM. The CDR3 totals 15 residues.

V gene TRBV2 combines with J gene TRBJ2-7, with 7 bases fitting TRBD1. The trim removed 8 bases at V and 2 bases at J, leaving 9 bases unmatched. The CDR3 loop spans 14 amino acids. Germline V CDR1 and CDR2: SNHLY, FYNNEI. The CDR3 sequence is CASVTGTVAYEQYF. Written as DNA, the CDR3 is TGTGCCAGCGTTACCGGGACAGTCGCCTACGAGCAGTACTTC.